The 24 T cell receptor beta chains reported below all come from one sample, sequenced in a study of CD8+CD57+ T cells in acquired aplastic anemia. Sequencing involved patients with CD8+CD57+ cell expansion previously shown by flow cytometry. For CDR3 and TCR beta VDJ profiling, genomic DNA was the template used. Via MiXCR, TCRdb re-called the reads, giving one row per CDR3 protein. The profile shows 220,000 or so distinct CDR3 sequences, 65% of them singletons. The specimen sequenced was sorted CD4+, CD8+, or CD8+CD57+ T cells (not recorded which) from PBMCs. These receptors all stem from a human donor with aplastic anemia.

V is TRBV2 and J is TRBJ2-7; 13 bases line up with TRBD2. This CDR3 is 17 amino acids long. Unmatched junction bases numbered 11, after V lost 4 bases and J lost 5 bases. The germline V gene encodes CDR1 SNHLY and CDR2 FYNNEI. This CDR3 is CASSGYNGLAGANEQYF. CDR3 in DNA: TGTGCCAGCAGTGGATATAATGGACTAGCGGGAGCGAACGAGCAGTACTTC. Full variable domain (missing parts from reference TRBV2 and TRBJ2-7): EPEVTQTPSHQVTQMGQEVILRCVPISNHLYFYWYRQILGQKVEFLVSFYNNEISEKSEIFDDQFSVERPDGSNFTLKIRSTKLEDSAMYFCASSGYNGLAGANEQYFGPGTRLTVT.

The chain has TRBV12-3 or TRBV12-4 and TRBJ1-5; D gene ambiguous. Trimming shortened V by 5 bases and J by 7 bases, and 12 bases separated the two germline ends. This CDR3 has 13 amino acids. The CDR3 nucleotides read TGTGCCAGCAGTCTGGCGGACGGGCAGCCCCAGCATTTT. It translates to CASSLADGQPQHF.

V usage is TRBV25-1 and J usage is TRBJ1-5; no clear D gene. CDR1 MGHDK and CDR2 SYGVNS come from the germline V gene. Deletions cut 4 bases from V and 1 base from J, with 8 bases between. This CDR3 spans 14 amino acids. The CDR3 DNA follows: TGTGCCAGCAGTGGCGTGGAGAGCAATCAGCCCCAGCATTTT. The encoded protein is CASSGVESNQPQHF.

V and J are TRBV2 and TRBJ2-3; D uncertain. Germline CDR1 is SNHLY and CDR2 is FYNNEI. The V end was cut by 4 bases, the J end by 1 base, with 9 bases between. The CDR3 runs 14 residues. CDR3 nucleotide sequence: TGTGCCAGCAGTGCCGGCCTCGGCACAGATACGCAGTATTTT. Residues: CASSAGLGTDTQYF.

This clonotype was detected a few times. The V and J genes are TRBV24-1 and TRBJ2-3; the D is unclear. This CDR3 has 15 amino acids. V was cut by 2 bases and J by 0 bases, with 8 bases left in between. The germline V gene encodes CDR1 KGHDR and CDR2 SFDVKD. DNA for the CDR3: TGTGCCACCAGTGATTCCAAAGCTAGCACAGATACGCAGTATTTT. Encoded protein: CATSDSKASTDTQYF.

V usage is TRBV7-8 and J usage is TRBJ2-7, with 12 bases fitting TRBD1. CDR3 length equals 16 residues. Looked up from germline, CDR1 is SGHVS and CDR2 is FQNEAQ. V lost 5 bases to trimming and J lost 4 bases; unmatched junction nucleotides: 9. CDR3 sequence: CASSPTGTGGKYEQYF. CDR3 nucleotide sequence: TGTGCCAGCAGCCCCACCGGGACAGGGGGCAAGTACGAGCAGTACTTC.

The chain joins TRBV10-3 to TRBJ1-1; TRBD1 aligns across 7 bases. The germline gives CDR1 ENHRY, CDR2 SYGVKD. Unmatched junction bases numbered 10, after V lost 10 bases and J lost 5 bases. This CDR3 contains 13 residues. CDR3 nucleotide sequence: TGTGCCACCGAAACAGGGGTTAGGACTGAAGCTTTCTTT. Translation: CATETGVRTEAFF.

About this clonotype: The germline gene is not matched at one end of the junction; a read error may be the cause. The chain combines TRBV7-2 with TRBJ2-7; 9 bases map to TRBD2. Germline V gene data show CDR1 as SGHTA and CDR2 as FQGNSA. CDR3 size: 15 residues. CDR3 sequence reads: CAGSLLAGATYEQYF. The CDR3 DNA follows: TGTGCCGGCAGCCTCTTAGCGGGAGCCACCTACGAGCAGTACTTC.

The rearrangement joins TRBV7-2 to TRBJ2-3; no firm D call. The V gene lost 3 bases and the J gene lost 1 base, with 14 bases spanning the gap. The CDR3 is made up of 16 amino acids. Looked up from germline, CDR1 is SGHTA and CDR2 is FQGNSA. The CDR3 coding sequence is TGTGCCAGCAGCTTCCTCCCCCTGGCGCGCACAGATACGCAGTATTTT. It encodes CASSFLPLARTDTQYF.

The chain joins TRBV29-1 to TRBJ1-1, with 9 nucleotides matching TRBD1. In germline, CDR1 is SQVTM, CDR2 ANQGSEA. This CDR3 is 16 amino acids long. With 6 bases clipped from V and 0 bases from J, the junction kept 11 bases outside the gene matches. The CDR3 DNA is TGCAGCGTCGACCCGGGACAGGGCCTCATGAACACTGAAGCTTTCTTT. Translation gives CSVDPGQGLMNTEAFF.

This chain joins TRBV19 and TRBJ1-5; D gene ambiguous. V gave up 2 bases and J gave up 0 bases, with 8 bases separating them. In germline, CDR1 is LNHDA, CDR2 SQIVND (reference sequence). There are 15 residues in the CDR3. The CDR3 region is CASSIRQFSNQPQHF. In DNA, the CDR3 is TGTGCCAGTAGTATACGGCAATTTAGCAATCAGCCCCAGCATTTT.

On this clonotype: One end of the junction fails to match germline, which may point to a read error. The V and J genes are TRBV5-4 and TRBJ1-1; TRBD1 is a possible D gene (5 bases). The CDR3 is 14 residues long. Germline-derived CDR1 and CDR2 are SGHNT and YYREEE (reference sequence). CDR3 sequence (DNA): TGTGCCAGCAGCCCCTTGGGGGAGGACACTGAAGCTTCCTTT. Encoded protein: CASSPLGEDTEASF.

The chain recombines TRBV20-1 with TRBJ1-2; unclear D gene. Per the germline V gene, CDR1 is DFQATT and CDR2 is SNEGSKA (reference sequence). This CDR3 region has 12 residues. V lost 4 bases and J lost 4, with 10 bases in between. For the CDR3, the DNA is TGCAGTGCTACTGGGGAAAGCTATGGCTACACCTTC. This sequence encodes CSATGESYGYTF.

The chain recombines TRBV7-3 with TRBJ2-2; no definite D call. V lost 2 bases, J lost 3 bases, and 7 bases lay in between. Germline V lookup: CDR1 SGHTA, CDR2 FQGTGA. This CDR3 is built from 14 residues. Here the CDR3 reads CASSLRADTGELFF. CDR3 DNA: TGTGCCAGCAGCTTACGGGCGGACACCGGGGAGCTGTTTTTT.

The sample holds one count of this clonotype. The chain employs TRBV2 and TRBJ1-4, with TRBD1 identical over 7 bases. Germline V gives CDR1 SNHLY, CDR2 FYNNEI. The CDR3 runs 15 residues. Unmatched junction bases numbered 7, after V lost 3 bases and J lost 6 bases. The CDR3 sequence: CASSEIQGRYEKLFF. The CDR3 nucleotides read TGTGCCAGCAGTGAGATACAGGGGCGCTATGAAAAACTGTTTTTT. Full variable domain (missing parts from reference TRBV2 and TRBJ1-4): EPEVTQTPSHQVTQMGQEVILRCVPISNHLYFYWYRQILGQKVEFLVSFYNNEISEKSEIFDDQFSVERPDGSNFTLKIRSTKLEDSAMYFCASSEIQGRYEKLFFGSGTQLSVL.

This clonotype occurred once. A much larger clone is a single base away; this may be a read error. This chain connects TRBV3-1 to TRBJ2-3, with D tentatively TRBD2 (5 bases). The CDR3 length is 15 residues. Germline V CDR1 and CDR2: LGHDT, YNNKEL (reference sequence). CDR3 residues: CASGQGSRTTDTQYF. The CDR3 DNA reads as TGTGCCAGCGGCCAAGGGAGCCGTACCACAGATACGCAGTATTTT.

A note on this clonotype: Since a much larger clone is just one base distant, this may be a read error. This chain joins TRBV7-9 and TRBJ2-5; D ambiguous. The CDR3 has 14 amino acids. The germline V gene has CDR1 SEHNR and CDR2 FQNEAQ (reference sequence). Trimming removed 5 bases at V and 3 bases at J, with 13 bases between. CDR3 sequence reads: CASSPTRPKETQYF. CDR3 nucleotide sequence: TGTGCCAGCAGCCCGACCCGGCCGAAAGAGACCCAGTACTTC.

The V call is TRBV20-1, the J call TRBJ2-3; 8 bases match TRBD2. Germline V CDR1 and CDR2: DFQATT, SNEGSKA (reference sequence). This CDR3 is 14 amino acids long. The V gene end was trimmed by 5 bases and the J gene end by 6 bases; junction bases not matched to a gene: 10. The CDR3: CSAGPGLVEDTQYF. CDR3 nucleotide sequence: TGCAGTGCTGGGCCGGGACTAGTCGAGGATACGCAGTATTTT.

This clonotype appeared a few times. The V call is TRBV20-1, the J call TRBJ2-3; D unresolved. Per germline, CDR1 DFQATT and CDR2 SNEGSKA (reference sequence). CDR3 size: 14 residues. V lost 2 bases and J lost 4, with 13 bases in between. The CDR3: CSARSTKGADTQYF. Written as DNA, the CDR3 is TGCAGTGCTAGATCGACAAAGGGCGCAGATACGCAGTATTTT.

Only a few counts were recorded for this clonotype. The chain links TRBV2 to TRBJ1-5, with a tentative D call TRBD1 (5 bases). The CDR3 extends over 15 amino acids. Trimming shortened V by 2 bases and J by 3 bases, and 11 bases separated the two germline ends. The germline CDR1 and CDR2 sequences are SNHLY and FYNNEI. DNA for the CDR3: TGTGCCAGCAGTGAATTGACGGGGACCAATCAGCCCCAGCATTTT. Amino acid sequence: CASSELTGTNQPQHF.

The chain combines TRBV20-1 with TRBJ1-1; D may be TRBD1 (6 bases). V was cut by 3 bases and J by 7 bases, with 12 bases left in between. The CDR3 runs to 12 residues. From germline, CDR1 is DFQATT and CDR2 SNEGSKA (reference sequence). In DNA form, the CDR3 reads TGCAGTGCTAGTCGGGGGGCGGGTGAAGCTTTCTTT. Amino acid sequence: CSASRGAGEAFF.

A single count supports this clonotype. J is TRBJ1-2 and V is TRBV19, with 7 bases lining up with TRBD1. CDR1 is LNHDA and CDR2 is SQIVND in the germline V gene (reference sequence). CDR3 length: 13 residues. Trimming at V came to 6 bases and at J to 4 bases, leaving 5 bases not matched to a gene. The CDR3 coding sequence is TGTGCCAGTAGAGGACAGGCCGTCTATGGCTACACCTTC. Residues: CASRGQAVYGYTF.

J is TRBJ2-5 and V is TRBV24-1; TRBD1 agrees at 9 bases. The CDR3 has 17 residues. V lost 3 bases, J lost 4 bases, and 11 bases stayed unmatched. The germline gives CDR1 KGHDR, CDR2 SFDVKD. CDR3 in DNA: TGTGCCACCAGTGATCCCCTCCCCGGGACAGGGCGAGAGACCCAGTACTTC. It encodes CATSDPLPGTGRETQYF.

V and J are TRBV5-1 and TRBJ2-3; TRBD2 matches at 9 bases. The germline gives CDR1 SGHRS, CDR2 YFSETQ. The CDR3 spans 15 residues. The junction had 4 bases not matched to a gene; V was cut back by 3 bases and J by 2 bases. CDR3 loop: CASSWGLATTDTQYF. CDR3 DNA sequence: TGCGCCAGCAGCTGGGGACTAGCAACCACAGATACGCAGTATTTT.